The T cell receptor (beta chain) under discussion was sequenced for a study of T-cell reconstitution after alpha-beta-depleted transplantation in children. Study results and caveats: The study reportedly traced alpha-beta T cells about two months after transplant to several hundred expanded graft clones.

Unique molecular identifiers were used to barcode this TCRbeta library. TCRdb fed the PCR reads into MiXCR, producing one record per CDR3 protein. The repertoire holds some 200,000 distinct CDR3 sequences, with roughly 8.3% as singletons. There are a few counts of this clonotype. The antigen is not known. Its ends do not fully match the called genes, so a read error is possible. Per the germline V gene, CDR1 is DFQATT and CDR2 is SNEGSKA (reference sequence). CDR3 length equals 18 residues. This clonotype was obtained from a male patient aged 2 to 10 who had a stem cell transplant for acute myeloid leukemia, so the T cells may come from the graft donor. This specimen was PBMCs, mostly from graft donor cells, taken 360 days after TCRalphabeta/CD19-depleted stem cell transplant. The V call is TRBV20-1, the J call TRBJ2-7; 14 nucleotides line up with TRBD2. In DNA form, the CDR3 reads TGCAGTGCCAGAGAGCCCTCGGGACTAGCGGGAGCGGCTGACGAGCAGTACTTC. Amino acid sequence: CSAREPSGLAGAADEQYF.